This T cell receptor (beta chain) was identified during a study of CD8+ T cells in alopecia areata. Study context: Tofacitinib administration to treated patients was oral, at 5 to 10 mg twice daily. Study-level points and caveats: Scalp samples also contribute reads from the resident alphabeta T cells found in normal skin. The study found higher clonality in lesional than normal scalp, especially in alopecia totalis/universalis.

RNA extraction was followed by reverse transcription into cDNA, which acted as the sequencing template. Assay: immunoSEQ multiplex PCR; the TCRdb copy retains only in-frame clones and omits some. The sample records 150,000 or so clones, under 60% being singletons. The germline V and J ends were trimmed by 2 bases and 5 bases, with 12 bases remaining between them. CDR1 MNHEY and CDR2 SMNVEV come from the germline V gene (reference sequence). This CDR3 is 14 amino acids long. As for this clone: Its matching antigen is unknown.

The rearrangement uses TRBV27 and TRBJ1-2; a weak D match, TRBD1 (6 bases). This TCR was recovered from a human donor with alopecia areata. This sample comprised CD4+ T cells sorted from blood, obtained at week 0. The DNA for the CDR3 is TGTGCCAGCAGTTTAAAAAGGGGGGGGTATGGCTACACCTTC. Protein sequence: CASSLKRGGYGYTF.